This TCR beta chain was profiled in a study of cytomegalovirus exposure and HLA in healthy donors. Study conclusions and caveats: Across donors, most TCRs were seen rarely, yet some public ones were widespread. Reports described diagnosis of cytomegalovirus status by the classifier as highly specific and sensitive.

A word on this clone: The antigen remains unidentified.

Measured with immunoSEQ multiplex PCR; TCRdb has only the in-frame clones, and not every one. The repertoire has roughly 60,000 clones, about 90% of them found once; the top ten carry 1.3%. J was trimmed by 3 bases and V by 11 bases; bases with no gene match: 6. Germline V gene lookup returns CDR1 MNHNS and CDR2 SASEGT. The CDR3 contains 13 residues. The rearrangement joins TRBV6-1 to TRBJ2-7; 11 bases match TRBD2. Sequencing was carried out using PBMCs. The receptor was derived from a woman between 18 and 29 years old in good health and CMV-seronegative. The CDR3 coding sequence is TGTGCCGCGTCTAGCGGGGGGAACTACGAGCAGTACTTC. Its protein is CAASSGGNYEQYF.